The 7 T cell receptor beta chains in this list originate from one sample, sequenced in a study of blood T cell repertoires in COVID-19. TCRdb's copy holds only in-frame clones and misses some; the assay was immunoSEQ multiplex PCR. The sample contains about 230,000 clones, roughly nine tenths of which appear only once. The sample consisted of peripheral blood. These TCRs come from a woman aged 18-29 years who had recovered from COVID-19.

V is TRBV27 and J is TRBJ2-7; 9 positions match TRBD1. This CDR3 has 15 residues. CDR1 is MNHEY and CDR2 is SMNVEV in the germline V gene (reference sequence). With V trimmed by 5 bases and J by 5 bases, 10 bases remained unmatched. The CDR3 region is CASSAKDRGIDEQYF. CDR3 bases: TGTGCCAGCAGTGCAAAGGACAGGGGCATCGACGAGCAGTACTTC.

The V gene is TRBV5-4, the J gene TRBJ1-2; D gene unclear. Trimming cost V 4 bases and J 4 bases, with 17 bases left between them. The CDR3 runs to 15 residues. From germline, CDR1 is SGHNT and CDR2 YYREEE (reference sequence). CDR3 bases: TGTGCCAGCAGCCACCAGCGGGCCGAAGGCTATGGCTACACCTTC. Translating it yields CASSHQRAEGYGYTF.

V gene TRBV5-5 combines with J gene TRBJ2-7; possibly TRBD2 for D (6 bases). The CDR3 is 14 residues long. Germline CDR1 is SGHKS and CDR2 is YYEKEE (reference sequence). V was cut by 0 bases and J by 2 bases, with 9 bases left in between. This CDR3 is CASSLVGGTYEQYF. The CDR3, as DNA: TGTGCCAGCAGCTTGGTTGGCGGGACCTACGAGCAGTACTTC. Full variable domain (missing parts from reference TRBV5-5 and TRBJ2-7): DAGVTQSPTHLIKTRGQQVTLRCSPISGHKSVSWYQQVLGQGPQFIFQYYEKEERGRGNFPDRFSARQFPNYSSELNVNALLLGDSALYLCASSLVGGTYEQYFGPGTRLTVT.

The chain has TRBV10-3 and TRBJ1-2; D uncertain. This CDR3 has 11 residues. V was cut by 10 bases and J by 8 bases, with 14 bases left in between. Germline V gives CDR1 ENHRY, CDR2 SYGVKD. CDR3: CATSGAVGYTF. The CDR3 DNA reads as TGTGCCACCTCCGGAGCCGTGGGCTACACCTTC.

This clone is a singleton in its sample. This chain joins TRBV9 and TRBJ2-2; 11 nucleotides align to TRBD2. The CDR3 has 19 residues. With 0 bases clipped from V and 5 bases from J, the junction kept 12 bases outside the gene matches. CDR1 and CDR2 from the germline V gene are SGDLS and YYNGEE. The CDR3 DNA follows: TGTGCCAGCAGCGTAGGGGGTCTTCTAGCGGGAGGATTGACCGGGGAGCTGTTTTTT. This encodes CASSVGGLLAGGLTGELFF.

The chain is built from TRBV6-5 and TRBJ1-2; D is unclear. Looked up from germline, CDR1 is MNHEY and CDR2 is SVGAGI. This CDR3 is 16 amino acids long. Trimming left V 2 bases short and J 2 bases short, with 15 bases between. In DNA, the CDR3 is TGTGCCAGCAGTTACACACCAACCAGGAAGAACTATGGCTACACCTTC. This translates into CASSYTPTRKNYGYTF.

This clone occurred once. The CDR3 reads CATSAQGAGNEQFF. In DNA form, the CDR3 reads TGTGCCACCAGTGCCCAGGGGGCCGGGAATGAGCAGTTCTTC. The rearrangement joins TRBV24-1 to TRBJ2-1; 8 bases are shared with TRBD1. The CDR3 is 14 residues long. Germline V gene sequence: CDR1 KGHDR, CDR2 SFDVKD. The V gene end was trimmed by 5 bases and the J gene end by 7 bases; junction bases not matched to a gene: 6.